These 27 T cell receptor beta chains were sequenced from one sample in a study of cytomegalovirus exposure and HLA in healthy donors. PCR primers comprised 60 Vbeta and 13 Jbeta primers. Libraries were prepared by immunoSEQ multiplex PCR; TCRdb keeps only in-frame clonotypes and omits some of them. The sample has around 120,000 clones, around 62% seen once; the top ten hold roughly 9%. The specimen sequenced was PBMCs. These receptors originate from a woman between 40 and 50 years old in good health and CMV-seropositive.

This clone was seen only once. The chain uses TRBV2 and TRBJ1-5, with 8 bases that match TRBD1. The CDR3 consists of 19 residues. J gave up 2 bases and V 6 bases, and 18 bases lay outside the gene matches. CDR1 and CDR2 (germline): SNHLY, FYNNEI. The CDR3 here is CASRPPPGQGARGNQPQHF. As DNA, the CDR3 is TGTGCCAGCAGACCTCCTCCCGGGCAGGGGGCCCGCGGCAATCAGCCCCAGCATTTT.

This rearrangement joins TRBV27 to TRBJ2-7, with 7 bases fitting TRBD1. CDR3 length: 15 residues. The J segment lost 0 bases and the V segment lost 2 bases, leaving 4 bases of the junction unmatched. Germline CDR1 and CDR2: MNHEY and SMNVEV (reference sequence). Here the CDR3 reads CASSLAGDSSYEQYF. The CDR3, as DNA: TGTGCCAGCAGTTTAGCCGGGGACAGCTCCTACGAGCAGTACTTC.

The rearrangement links TRBV7-8 to TRBJ2-2; 8 bases line up with TRBD1. Germline trimming cut 5 bases from V and 3 bases from J; bases unmatched to any gene: 8. Germline-derived CDR1 and CDR2 are SGHVS and FQNEAQ. The CDR3 is 16 amino acids. The CDR3 DNA follows: TGTGCCAGCAGCACCCGTCCAGGGGGCGACACCGGGGAGCTGTTTTTT. Protein product: CASSTRPGGDTGELFF.

This chain links TRBV18 with TRBJ1-3; 7 bases agree with TRBD1. The CDR3 is 15 amino acids. Trimming removed 5 bases from V and 2 bases from J; junction bases left unmatched: 6. From germline, CDR1 is KGHSH and CDR2 LQKENI. The CDR3 nucleotides read TGTGCCAGCTCAGATCATACAGGGGCTGGAAACACCATATATTTT. This gives the protein CASSDHTGAGNTIYF.

The chain couples TRBV4-1 to TRBJ2-7; the D gene is possibly TRBD1 (6 bases). The V and J ends lost 1 base and 2 bases respectively, with 18 bases between them. The CDR3 runs to 17 residues. Per germline, CDR1 MGHRA and CDR2 YSYEKL. The DNA of the CDR3 is TGCGCCAGCAGCCAAGTAAGGACAGCCCTAGAAGCCTACGAGCAGTACTTC. Translated: CASSQVRTALEAYEQYF.

For the CDR3, the DNA is TGTGCCAGCAGCGTGTCGTCGACAGCCACCTACAATGAGCAGTTCTTC. This sequence encodes CASSVSSTATYNEQFF. The chain recombines TRBV7-9 with TRBJ2-1; the D gene is possibly TRBD1 (5 bases). CDR3 length equals 16 residues. CDR1 is SEHNR, CDR2 FQNEAQ, per germline (reference sequence). Deletions cut 5 bases from V and 2 bases from J, with 16 bases between.

This clone was counted only a few times. The chain carries TRBV30 and TRBJ1-4; TRBD1 agrees at 7 bases. The germline V gene encodes CDR1 GTSNPN and CDR2 SVGIG (reference sequence). V shed 4 bases and J 3 bases; nucleotides not matched to a gene: 2. CDR3 length equals 13 residues. For the CDR3, the DNA is TGTGCCTGGAAGACAGGGCCTAATGAAAAACTGTTTTTT. This translates into CAWKTGPNEKLFF. The full variable domain, with the rest looked up from reference TRBV30 and TRBJ1-4, is SQTIHQWPATLVQPVGSPLSLECTVEGTSNPNLYWYRQAAGRGLQLLFYSVGIGQISSEVPQNLSASRPQDRQFILSSKKLLLSDSGFYLCAWKTGPNEKLFFGSGTQLSVL.

The chain employs TRBV5-4 and TRBJ2-3; D call uncertain. V lost 5 bases and J 10 bases, leaving 14 bases between the germline ends. CDR3 length: 12 amino acids. Germline assignment: CDR1 SGHNT and CDR2 YYREEE (reference sequence). In DNA, the CDR3 is TGTGCCAGCAGTTTAAACGGTATAGCGCAGTATTTT. Translation gives CASSLNGIAQYF. Complete variable domain (other parts from reference TRBV5-4 and TRBJ2-3): ETGVTQSPTHLIKTRGQQVTLRCSSQSGHNTVSWYQQALGQGPQFIFQYYREEENGRGNFPPRFSGLQFPNYSSELNVNALELDDSALYLCASSLNGIAQYFGPGTRLTVL.

The V gene is TRBV29-1, the J gene TRBJ2-2; D is perhaps TRBD1 (6 bases). Looked up from germline, CDR1 is SQVTM and CDR2 is ANQGSEA. The CDR3 runs 13 residues. V was cut by 7 bases and J by 4 bases, with 13 bases left in between. CDR3 DNA sequence: TGCAGCGCCGGACAGTACAGCACCGGGGAGCTGTTTTTT. It specifies CSAGQYSTGELFF.

This rearrangement joins TRBV27 to TRBJ2-5; 11 bases fit TRBD1. The CDR3 sequence is 13 residues long. V was clipped by 7 bases and J by 11 bases; unmatched bases: 9. CDR1 and CDR2 from the germline V gene are MNHEY and SMNVEV (reference sequence). The CDR3 coding sequence is TGTGCCAGCATGGGACAGGGGGTGGGAAAGCAGTACTTC. Amino acid sequence: CASMGQGVGKQYF.

The chain is built from TRBV5-1 and TRBJ2-5; the D is unclear. The last part of the DNA fits TRBJ2-7 better; the J call may be wrong. Germline values: CDR1 SGHRS, CDR2 YFSETQ. The CDR3 is made up of 18 amino acids. The CDR3 DNA reads TGCGCCAGCAGCACGGATGCGACCTCACGGAGCCTCACCTACGAGCAGTACTTC. It translates to CASSTDATSRSLTYEQYF.

This clone was seen a few times. J is TRBJ2-1 and V is TRBV28, with D perhaps TRBD1 (6 bases). The CDR3 is 14 amino acids. Germline CDR1 reads MDHEN; CDR2 reads SYDVKM. Between the trimmed V and J ends, which lost 1 base and 14 bases, there was a span of 18 bases. CDR3: CASSLSQGRSGEFF. As DNA, the CDR3 is TGTGCCAGCAGTTTATCACAGGGTCGATCCGGGGAGTTCTTC.

This clone has a handful of counts. The rearrangement joins TRBV7-8 to TRBJ1-5, with 8 bases lining up with TRBD1. The germline V gene encodes CDR1 SGHVS and CDR2 FQNEAQ. The ends lost 2 bases at V and 2 bases at J; junction bases unmatched: 11. The CDR3 runs to 18 residues. The CDR3 is CASSLSWTGRGGNQPQHF. The CDR3 nucleotides read TGTGCCAGCAGCTTATCCTGGACAGGGCGAGGGGGCAATCAGCCCCAGCATTTT. The complete variable domain, with remaining parts taken from reference TRBV7-8 and TRBJ1-5, reads GAGVSQSPRYKVAKRGQDVALRCDPISGHVSLFWYQQALGQGPEFLTYFQNEAQLDKSGLPSDRFFAERPEGSVSTLKIQRTQQEDSAVYLCASSLSWTGRGGNQPQHFGDGTRLSIL.

The chain links TRBV7-9 to TRBJ2-3; 13 nucleotides line up with TRBD2. This CDR3 is built from 17 residues. Germline V CDR1 and CDR2: SEHNR, FQNEAQ (reference sequence). V was pared by 7 bases and J by 8 bases, with 15 bases of the junction left unmatched. CDR3 loop: CASIRTGTSGKSGTQYF. The CDR3 coding sequence is TGTGCCAGCATCAGAACAGGGACTAGCGGGAAGAGCGGTACGCAGTATTTT. The full variable domain, in which reference TRBV7-9 and TRBJ2-3 provide the parts outside the CDR3, is DTGVSQNPRHKITKRGQNVTFRCDPISEHNRLYWYRQTLGQGPEFLTYFQNEAQLEKSRLLSDRFSAERPKGSFSTLEIQRTEQGDSAMYLCASIRTGTSGKSGTQYFGPGTRLTVL.

In nucleotides, the CDR3 is TGTGCCAGCACCTTGGGCGGGACAGCTAATAACTATGGCTACACCTTC. Translating it yields CASTLGGTANNYGYTF. V usage is TRBV7-9 and J usage is TRBJ1-2; 7 nucleotides match TRBD1. Unmatched junction bases numbered 12, after V lost 7 bases and J lost 1 base. The CDR3 spans 16 residues. CDR1 is SEHNR, CDR2 FQNEAQ, per germline (reference sequence).

This chain connects TRBV19 to TRBJ1-2; 9 bases map to TRBD1. Germline CDR1 is LNHDA and CDR2 is SQIVND (reference sequence). CDR3 length: 14 residues. The J segment lost 3 bases and the V segment lost 6 bases, leaving 5 bases of the junction unmatched. The CDR3 region is CASSPWTGDYGYTF. CDR3 bases: TGTGCCAGTAGCCCCTGGACAGGGGACTATGGCTACACCTTC.

This clone was counted once. The chain has TRBV7-7 and TRBJ1-3; TRBD1 agrees at 8 bases. Per the germline V gene, CDR1 is SSHAT and CDR2 is FNYEAQ (reference sequence). V lost 6 bases to trimming and J lost 0 bases; unmatched junction nucleotides: 7. The CDR3 spans 16 residues. The CDR3 region is CASSSGTGSSGNTIYF. In DNA form, the CDR3 reads TGTGCCAGCAGTTCTGGGACAGGTAGCTCTGGAAACACCATATATTTT.

The DNA for the CDR3 is TGTGCCAGCAGCTTGGAGGGGACACGGGCCTATGGCTACACCTTC. Protein sequence: CASSLEGTRAYGYTF. The rearrangement joins TRBV5-4 to TRBJ1-2, with D possibly TRBD1 on 6 matching bases. From germline, CDR1 is SGHNT and CDR2 YYREEE (reference sequence). Trimming removed 0 bases from V and 4 bases from J, with 13 bases in between. The CDR3 is made up of 15 amino acids.

The chain joins TRBV5-1 to TRBJ2-3; TRBD2 agrees at 10 bases. Looked up from germline, CDR1 is SGHRS and CDR2 is YFSETQ. With 5 bases clipped from V and 2 bases from J, the junction kept 11 bases outside the gene matches. The CDR3 consists of 17 residues. CDR3 nucleotide sequence: TGCGCCAGCAGTGGGTTCACTAGCGGGACGTCCACAGATACGCAGTATTTT. It yields the protein CASSGFTSGTSTDTQYF.

J is TRBJ2-2 and V is TRBV11-3; TRBD1 matches at 9 bases. J gave up 4 bases and V 5 bases, and 8 bases lay outside the gene matches. Germline loops: CDR1 SGHNT, CDR2 YENEEA. This CDR3 spans 16 amino acids. CDR3 sequence reads: CASSPAGTGPTGELFF. The CDR3 bases are TGTGCCAGCAGCCCAGCCGGGACAGGGCCCACCGGGGAGCTGTTTTTT.

This chain links TRBV25-1 with TRBJ1-2; TRBD1 matches at 12 bases. CDR1 MGHDK and CDR2 SYGVNS come from the germline V gene. With 2 bases clipped from V and 2 bases from J, the junction kept 6 bases outside the gene matches. This CDR3 region has 17 residues. In DNA form, the CDR3 reads TGTGCCAGCAGTGAAAAGGGACAGGGGGCTCAAAACTATGGCTACACCTTC. Residues: CASSEKGQGAQNYGYTF.

The V call is TRBV28, the J call TRBJ2-1, with D possibly TRBD1 on 5 matching bases. The V end was cut by 2 bases, the J end by 9 bases, with 11 bases between. In germline, CDR1 is MDHEN, CDR2 SYDVKM. The CDR3 has 13 amino acids. The CDR3 is CASSLPRAGEQFF. In DNA, the CDR3 is TGTGCCAGCAGTTTACCCAGGGCTGGTGAGCAGTTCTTC.

Written as DNA, the CDR3 is TGTGCCAGCAGATCGGAGGGGGGGAATGAGCAGTTCTTC. Its protein is CASRSEGGNEQFF. The V and J genes are TRBV6-1 and TRBJ2-1; weak D call: TRBD2 (7 bases). Germline V CDR1 and CDR2: MNHNS, SASEGT. V was shortened by 6 bases and J by 7 bases, with 13 bases between the two germline ends. CDR3 length equals 13 residues.

J is TRBJ1-6 and V is TRBV4-3; no firm D call. Germline V CDR1 and CDR2: LGHNA, YSLEER. The CDR3 has 14 residues. The germline V and J ends were trimmed by 1 base and 6 bases, with 7 bases remaining between them. The CDR3 DNA reads as TGCGCCAGCAGCCAAGGGCGGTTTAATTCACCCCTCCACTTT. Protein sequence: CASSQGRFNSPLHF.

The chain employs TRBV5-1 and TRBJ1-4; D might be TRBD1 (6 bases). CDR1 is SGHRS and CDR2 is YFSETQ in the germline V gene. This CDR3 is built from 15 residues. V lost 0 bases and J lost 0, with 6 bases in between. The CDR3 sequence is CASSLDRATNEKLFF. The CDR3, as DNA: TGCGCCAGCAGCTTGGACAGGGCAACTAATGAAAAACTGTTTTTT.

This rearrangement joins TRBV7-3 to TRBJ2-1; 11 bases match TRBD2. V lost 1 base to trimming and J lost 7 bases; unmatched junction nucleotides: 3. The germline V gene has CDR1 SGHTA and CDR2 FQGTGA. This CDR3 is built from 15 residues. CDR3 loop: CASSLSLAGGNEQFF. DNA of the CDR3: TGTGCCAGCAGCTTAAGCCTAGCGGGAGGTAATGAGCAGTTCTTC.

This clone has a handful of counts. The chain uses TRBV5-6 and TRBJ1-2, with D uncertain. V gave up 4 bases and J gave up 4 bases, with 20 bases separating them. Germline lookup yields CDR1 SGHDT and CDR2 YYEEEE. The CDR3 loop spans 16 amino acids. CDR3: CASSLSVALSGYGYTF. In DNA form, the CDR3 reads TGTGCCAGCAGCCTGAGCGTAGCGCTCAGTGGCTATGGCTACACCTTC.